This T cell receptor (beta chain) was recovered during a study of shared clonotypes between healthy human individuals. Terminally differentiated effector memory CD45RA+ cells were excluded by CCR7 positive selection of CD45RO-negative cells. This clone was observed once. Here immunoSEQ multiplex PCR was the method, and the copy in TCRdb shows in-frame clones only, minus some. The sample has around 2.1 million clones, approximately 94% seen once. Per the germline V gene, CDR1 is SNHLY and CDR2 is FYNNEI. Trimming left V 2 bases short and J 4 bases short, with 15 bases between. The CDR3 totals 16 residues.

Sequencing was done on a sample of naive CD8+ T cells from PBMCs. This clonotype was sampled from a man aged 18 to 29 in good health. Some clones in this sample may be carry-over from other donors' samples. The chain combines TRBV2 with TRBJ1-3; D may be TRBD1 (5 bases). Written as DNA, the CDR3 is TGTGCCAGCAGTGAACCCGGGGAGGGGCGAGGAAACACCATATATTTT. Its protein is CASSEPGEGRGNTIYF.